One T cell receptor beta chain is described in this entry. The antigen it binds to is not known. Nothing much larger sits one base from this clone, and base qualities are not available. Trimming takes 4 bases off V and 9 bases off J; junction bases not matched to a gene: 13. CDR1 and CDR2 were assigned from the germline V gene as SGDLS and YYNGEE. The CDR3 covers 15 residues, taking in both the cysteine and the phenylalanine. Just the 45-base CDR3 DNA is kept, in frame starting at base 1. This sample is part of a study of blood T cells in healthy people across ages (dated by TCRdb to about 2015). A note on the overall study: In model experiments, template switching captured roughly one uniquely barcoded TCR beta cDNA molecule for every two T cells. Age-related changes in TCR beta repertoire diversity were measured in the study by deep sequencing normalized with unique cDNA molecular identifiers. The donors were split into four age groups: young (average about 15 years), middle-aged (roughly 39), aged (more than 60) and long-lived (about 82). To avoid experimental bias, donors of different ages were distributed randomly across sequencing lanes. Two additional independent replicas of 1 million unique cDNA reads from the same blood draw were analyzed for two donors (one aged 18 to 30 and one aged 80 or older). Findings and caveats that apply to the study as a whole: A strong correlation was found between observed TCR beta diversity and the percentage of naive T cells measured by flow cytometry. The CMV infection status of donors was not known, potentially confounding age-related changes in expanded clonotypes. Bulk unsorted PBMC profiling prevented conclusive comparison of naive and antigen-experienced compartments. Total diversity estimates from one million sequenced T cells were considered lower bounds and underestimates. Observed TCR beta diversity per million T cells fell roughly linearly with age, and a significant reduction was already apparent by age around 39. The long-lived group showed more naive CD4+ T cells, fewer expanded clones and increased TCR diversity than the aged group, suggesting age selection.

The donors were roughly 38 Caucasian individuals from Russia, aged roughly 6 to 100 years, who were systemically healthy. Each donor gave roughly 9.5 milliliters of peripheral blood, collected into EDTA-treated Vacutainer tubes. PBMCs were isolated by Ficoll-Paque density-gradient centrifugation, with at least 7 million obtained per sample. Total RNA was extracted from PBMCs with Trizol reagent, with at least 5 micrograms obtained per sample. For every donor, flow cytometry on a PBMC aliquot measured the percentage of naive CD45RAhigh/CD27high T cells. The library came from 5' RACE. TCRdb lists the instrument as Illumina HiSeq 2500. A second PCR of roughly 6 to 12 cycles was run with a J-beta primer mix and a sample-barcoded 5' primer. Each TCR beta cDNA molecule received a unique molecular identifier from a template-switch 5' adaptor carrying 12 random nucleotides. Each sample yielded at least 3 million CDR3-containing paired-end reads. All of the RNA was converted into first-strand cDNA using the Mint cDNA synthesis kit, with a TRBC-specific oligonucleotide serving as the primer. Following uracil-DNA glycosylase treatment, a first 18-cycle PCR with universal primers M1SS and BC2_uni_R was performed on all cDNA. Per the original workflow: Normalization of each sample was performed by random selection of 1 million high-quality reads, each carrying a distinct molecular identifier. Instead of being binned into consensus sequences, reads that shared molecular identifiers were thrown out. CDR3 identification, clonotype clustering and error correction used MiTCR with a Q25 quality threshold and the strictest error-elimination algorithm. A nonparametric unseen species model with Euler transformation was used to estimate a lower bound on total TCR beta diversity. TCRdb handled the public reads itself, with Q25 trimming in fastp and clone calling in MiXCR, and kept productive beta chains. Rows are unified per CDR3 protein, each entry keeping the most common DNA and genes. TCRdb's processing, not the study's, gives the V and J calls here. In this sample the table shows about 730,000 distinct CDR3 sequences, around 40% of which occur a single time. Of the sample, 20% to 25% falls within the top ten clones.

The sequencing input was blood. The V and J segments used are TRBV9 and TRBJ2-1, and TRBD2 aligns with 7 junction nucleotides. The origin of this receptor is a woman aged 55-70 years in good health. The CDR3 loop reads CASSPLAGVRGEQFF. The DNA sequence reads TGTGCCAGCAGCCCCCTCGCGGGAGTAAGGGGTGAGCAGTTCTTC.